The 27 T cell receptor beta chains below come from one sample, sequenced in a study of blood T cell repertoires in COVID-19. Data came from immunoSEQ multiplex PCR; TCRdb stores just in-frame clones and leaves some out. Of about 75,000 clones in the sample, roughly 90% are singletons; the top ten hold about 2.5%. Source material: peripheral blood. The receptors shown here come from a human donor in a cohort sampled during active COVID-19.

The J gene is TRBJ2-1, the V gene TRBV15; 9 bases map to TRBD1. Trimming at V came to 0 bases and at J to 6 bases, leaving 18 bases not matched to a gene. The germline CDR1 and CDR2 sequences are LNHNV and YYDKDF (reference sequence). The CDR3 totals 20 residues. The CDR3 coding sequence is TGTGCCACCAGCAGAGACGACCGAAAGGATCCCGGGACAGGGACCAATGAGCAGTTCTTC. This codes for CATSRDDRKDPGTGTNEQFF.

This rearrangement joins TRBV4-1 to TRBJ1-1; TRBD1 is a possible D gene (5 bases). Trimming cost V 2 bases and J 3 bases, with 16 bases left between them. The CDR3 has 16 residues. Germline V gives CDR1 MGHRA, CDR2 YSYEKL. This CDR3 reads CASSQRAGVVDTEAFF. The CDR3 DNA reads as TGCGCCAGCAGCCAACGGGCGGGGGTAGTAGACACTGAAGCTTTCTTT.

This chain connects TRBV2 to TRBJ1-6; the match to TRBD1 covers 7 bases. Germline CDR1 is SNHLY and CDR2 is FYNNEI. This CDR3 region has 16 residues. V lost 4 bases to trimming and J lost 7 bases; unmatched junction nucleotides: 10. The CDR3 loop reads CASSAGSGQWNSPLHF. For the CDR3, the DNA is TGTGCCAGCAGTGCGGGATCGGGACAGTGGAATTCACCCCTCCACTTT.

The chain employs TRBV3-1 (or the pseudogene TRBV3-2) and TRBJ2-6, with 7 bases that match TRBD1. Germline V gives CDR1 LGHDT, CDR2 YNNKEL (reference sequence). The CDR3 totals 15 residues. J was trimmed by 1 base and V by 4 bases; bases with no gene match: 1. CDR3 nucleotides: TGTGCCAGCAGCCCGACAGGGTCTGGGGCCAACGTCCTGACTTTC. Translated: CASSPTGSGANVLTF.

The genes are TRBV29-1 and TRBJ1-1; no definite D call. The CDR3 has 13 amino acids. V was trimmed by 7 bases and J by 0 bases, leaving 12 bases between them. Germline V gene lookup returns CDR1 SQVTM and CDR2 ANQGSEA. The CDR3 DNA is TGCAGCGGCACACAGTGGATGAACACTGAAGCTTTCTTT. Residues: CSGTQWMNTEAFF.

J is TRBJ1-5 and V is TRBV2; tentative D call: TRBD1 (6 bases). The germline V gene encodes CDR1 SNHLY and CDR2 FYNNEI. CDR3 size: 15 residues. V gave up 5 bases and J gave up 0 bases, with 11 bases separating them. The CDR3 is CASSFQGSSNQPQHF. The CDR3 DNA sequence: TGTGCCAGCAGTTTTCAGGGGAGTAGCAATCAGCCCCAGCATTTT.

The V gene is TRBV27, the J gene TRBJ2-1; 8 nucleotides line up with TRBD2. V lost 6 bases, J lost 2 bases, and 6 bases stayed unmatched. This CDR3 is built from 15 residues. Germline loops: CDR1 MNHEY, CDR2 SMNVEV (reference sequence). CDR3 nucleotide sequence: TGTGCCAGCAGGCGAGCGGGAGTCCCCTACAATGAGCAGTTCTTC. It codes for CASRRAGVPYNEQFF.

The chain joins TRBV19 to TRBJ2-1, with TRBD2 matching over 9 bases. Germline V lookup: CDR1 LNHDA, CDR2 SQIVND (reference sequence). The CDR3 has 14 amino acids. With 1 base clipped from V and 7 bases from J, the junction kept 2 bases outside the gene matches. CDR3 sequence (DNA): TGTGCCAGTAGTATAGGGAGCGGGGGGAATGAGCAGTTCTTC. Amino acid sequence: CASSIGSGGNEQFF.

DNA of the CDR3: TGTGCCAGCTCTCCCACCCGGGCATTCGGGACAGGGACTAACACTGAAGCTTTCTTT. This translates into CASSPTRAFGTGTNTEAFF. This chain connects TRBV18 to TRBJ1-1; 9 nucleotides match TRBD1. CDR3 length equals 19 residues. V lost 6 bases to trimming and J lost 2 bases; unmatched junction nucleotides: 19. The V gene's germline CDR1 is KGHSH and CDR2 LQKENI.

This clone was detected once. In DNA, the CDR3 is TGTGCCAGCAGCTTATTCTCTAGCGGGGGGAAAACAGATACGCAGTATTTT. This translates into CASSLFSSGGKTDTQYF. The chain combines TRBV7-7 with TRBJ2-3; 11 bases map to TRBD2. The CDR3 runs 17 residues. Trimming took 2 bases from V and 3 from J; bases not matched to a gene: 7. Germline V gene data show CDR1 as SSHAT and CDR2 as FNYEAQ (reference sequence).

This chain links TRBV6-4 with TRBJ2-2, with D possibly matching TRBD1 (5 bases). Germline V gene sequence: CDR1 MRHNA, CDR2 SNTAGT. The CDR3 has 13 amino acids. V dropped 7 bases and J dropped 4 bases, with 10 bases sitting between them. The CDR3 region has the DNA TGTGCCAGCATCGACAGAGGCACCGGGGAGCTGTTTTTT. Translated: CASIDRGTGELFF.

The chain uses TRBV18 and TRBJ2-1; 8 nucleotides align to TRBD2. The CDR3 runs to 16 residues. The ends lost 5 bases at V and 2 bases at J; junction bases unmatched: 8. Per the germline V gene, CDR1 is KGHSH and CDR2 is LQKENI. The CDR3 region has the DNA TGTGCCAGCTCATCAAATTTAGCGGGACCCTACAATGAGCAGTTCTTC. Its translation is CASSSNLAGPYNEQFF.

This chain joins TRBV6-2 or TRBV6-3 and TRBJ1-1; D call uncertain. The CDR3 sequence is 14 residues long. CDR1 is MNHEY and CDR2 is SVGEGT in the germline V gene. V lost 0 bases and J 5 bases, leaving 10 bases between the germline ends. The CDR3 bases are TGTGCCAGCAGTTACTCGTCGGGGAAGACTGAAGCTTTCTTT. Protein product: CASSYSSGKTEAFF.

The V and J genes are TRBV20-1 and TRBJ1-1; D is possibly TRBD1 (5 bases). V gave up 3 bases and J gave up 1 base, with 6 bases separating them. The CDR3 is made up of 12 amino acids. Germline-derived CDR1 and CDR2 are DFQATT and SNEGSKA (reference sequence). The CDR3 nucleotides read TGCAGTGCTAGTCAGGGGAACACTGAAGCTTTCTTT. Translated: CSASQGNTEAFF.

The genes are TRBV21-1 and TRBJ1-1; the D call TRBD1 from the table was never checked on the DNA. TRBV21-1 represents a pseudogene. This CDR3 has 14 residues. CDR3 protein: CASSPQGLYTEAFF. The CDR3 nucleotides are TGTGCCAGCAGCCCACAGGGGCTGTACACTGAAGCTTTCTTT.

Remarks on this clone: Other nucleotide sequences in the sample specify the same CDR3. This chain links TRBV7-2 with TRBJ2-3, with TRBD2 matching 9 bases. The trim removed 2 bases at V and 1 base at J, leaving 4 bases unmatched. The length of the CDR3 is 16 residues. Germline assignment: CDR1 SGHTA and CDR2 FQGNSA. CDR3 sequence: CASSLLGGGGTDTQYF. The CDR3, as DNA: TGTGCCAGCAGCTTACTCGGCGGGGGGGGCACAGATACGCAGTATTTT. The variable domain in full, completed from reference TRBV7-2 and TRBJ2-3, reads GAGVSQSPSNKVTEKGKDVELRCDPISGHTALYWYRQSLGQGLEFLIYFQGNSAPDKSGLPSDRFSAERTGGSVSTLTIQRTQQEDSAVYLCASSLLGGGGTDTQYFGPGTRLTVL.

This chain links TRBV9 with TRBJ2-3, with D tentatively TRBD1 (6 bases). This CDR3 has 13 amino acids. Germline V CDR1 and CDR2: SGDLS, YYNGEE. V lost 1 base and J 3 bases, leaving 6 bases between the germline ends. This chain's CDR3 is CASSVTGTDTQYF. As DNA, the CDR3 is TGTGCCAGCAGCGTAACAGGGACAGATACGCAGTATTTT.

This clone was counted a single time. V usage is TRBV7-9 and J usage is TRBJ2-1, with a weak D call TRBD2 (6 bases). This CDR3 comprises 15 residues. Germline loops: CDR1 SEHNR, CDR2 FQNEAQ (reference sequence). V was shortened by 1 base and J by 4 bases, with 11 bases between the two germline ends. CDR3 in DNA: TGTGCCAGCAGCTTAGACGCGGGGCCATACAATGAGCAGTTCTTC. This codes for CASSLDAGPYNEQFF.

J is TRBJ2-2 and V is TRBV28, with 9 bases aligning to TRBD1. The V and J ends lost 10 bases and 5 bases, in that order; junction bases with no gene match: 8. Germline CDR1 and CDR2: MDHEN and SYDVKM. This CDR3 is built from 14 residues. The CDR3 DNA reads TGTGCCACGAGGGACAGGGTTAAGACCGGGGAGCTGTTTTTT. This codes for CATRDRVKTGELFF.

In nucleotides, the CDR3 is TGTGCCAGCAGCTTAGCTCCGGGACAGGGGCCTGATCAGCCCCAGCATTTT. Its protein product is CASSLAPGQGPDQPQHF. The chain joins TRBV7-2 to TRBJ1-5, with 10 bases that match TRBD1. V was clipped by 0 bases and J by 5 bases; unmatched bases: 7. The length of the CDR3 is 17 residues. The germline gives CDR1 SGHTA, CDR2 FQGNSA. Full variable domain (rest looked up from reference TRBV7-2 and TRBJ1-5): GAGVSQSPSNKVTEKGKDVELRCDPISGHTALYWYRQSLGQGLEFLIYFQGNSAPDKSGLPSDRFSAERTGGSVSTLTIQRTQQEDSAVYLCASSLAPGQGPDQPQHFGDGTRLSIL.

This chain uses TRBV24-1 with TRBJ2-2; no definite D call. The germline V and J ends were trimmed by 2 bases and 7 bases, with 4 bases remaining between them. The CDR3 is made up of 12 amino acids. Germline CDR1 KGHDR, CDR2 SFDVKD. Written as DNA, the CDR3 is TGTGCCACCAGTGATTCTTTCGGGGAGCTGTTTTTT. Translating it yields CATSDSFGELFF.

The chain joins TRBV29-1 to TRBJ1-2, with 10 bases aligning to TRBD1. V lost 1 base, J lost 4 bases, and 6 bases stayed unmatched. The length of the CDR3 is 15 residues. Germline CDR1 SQVTM, CDR2 ANQGSEA. The CDR3 bases are TGCAGCGTTGAAGGGGGGGACAGGGGCATCTATGGCTACACCTTC. It encodes CSVEGGDRGIYGYTF.

The chain combines TRBV3-1 (or the pseudogene TRBV3-2) with TRBJ2-3, with 12 bases lining up with TRBD2. This CDR3 region has 17 residues. J was trimmed by 2 bases and V by 4 bases; bases with no gene match: 7. Germline CDR1 and CDR2: LGHDT and YNNKEL (reference sequence). The CDR3 coding sequence is TGTGCCAGCAGCCCTCACTCTAGCGGGGGGGCCACAGATACGCAGTATTTT. Translating gives CASSPHSSGGATDTQYF.

V and J are TRBV30 and TRBJ2-1, with 13 positions matching TRBD2. Per the germline V gene, CDR1 is GTSNPN and CDR2 is SVGIG (reference sequence). The trim removed 5 bases at V and 1 base at J, leaving 11 bases unmatched. This CDR3 contains 18 residues. CDR3 nucleotides: TGTGCCTGGCACAAAGCCCGGACTAGCGGGAGTTCCTACAATGAGCAGTTCTTC. Encoded protein: CAWHKARTSGSSYNEQFF.

This chain joins TRBV2 and TRBJ1-2, with D perhaps matching TRBD1 (6 bases). Germline V gives CDR1 SNHLY, CDR2 FYNNEI. V was clipped by 6 bases and J by 7 bases, with 12 bases between them. The CDR3 extends over 12 amino acids. The CDR3 coding sequence is TGTGCCAGCAGGGACCCAGGGGCTGGCTACACCTTC. As protein: CASRDPGAGYTF. Variable domain in full (rest from reference TRBV2 and TRBJ1-2): EPEVTQTPSHQVTQMGQEVILRCVPISNHLYFYWYRQILGQKVEFLVSFYNNEISEKSEIFDDQFSVERPDGSNFTLKIRSTKLEDSAMYFCASRDPGAGYTFGSGTRLTVV.

This rearrangement joins TRBV4-1 to TRBJ1-2, with D possibly TRBD1 on 5 matching bases. The germline gives CDR1 MGHRA, CDR2 YSYEKL. The CDR3 covers 14 residues. V was trimmed by 6 bases and J by 2 bases, leaving 13 bases between them. CDR3 sequence (DNA): TGCGCCAGCAGACCCGTGGGGGGGAACTATGGCTACACCTTC. Translating it yields CASRPVGGNYGYTF.

The chain combines TRBV29-1 with TRBJ2-1, with a tentative D call TRBD1 (5 bases). This CDR3 has 13 amino acids. Germline CDR1 reads SQVTM; CDR2 reads ANQGSEA. V was cut by 1 base and J by 10 bases, with 14 bases left in between. The CDR3 spells CSVEGARAREQFF. The CDR3 coding sequence is TGCAGCGTTGAAGGTGCCAGGGCCCGAGAGCAGTTCTTC.